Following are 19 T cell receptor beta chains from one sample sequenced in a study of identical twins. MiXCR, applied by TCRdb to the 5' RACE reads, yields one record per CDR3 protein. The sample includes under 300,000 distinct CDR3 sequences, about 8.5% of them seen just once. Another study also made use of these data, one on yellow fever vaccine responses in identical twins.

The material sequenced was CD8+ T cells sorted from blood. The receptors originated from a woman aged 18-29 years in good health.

As DNA, the CDR3 is TGTGCCAGCAGCCGACAGGGGGTGATGAACACTGAAGCTTTCTTT. It codes for CASSRQGVMNTEAFF. The chain uses TRBV27 and TRBJ1-1; 9 nucleotides agree with TRBD1. The V and J ends lost 6 bases and 0 bases, in that order; junction bases with no gene match: 5. The CDR3 totals 15 residues. Germline values: CDR1 MNHEY, CDR2 SMNVEV (reference sequence).

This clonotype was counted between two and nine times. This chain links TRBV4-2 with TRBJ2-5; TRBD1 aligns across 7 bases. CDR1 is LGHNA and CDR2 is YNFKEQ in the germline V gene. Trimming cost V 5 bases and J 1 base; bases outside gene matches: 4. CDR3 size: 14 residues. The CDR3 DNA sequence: TGTGCCAGCAGCACCAGGGACAGCCAAGAGACCCAGTACTTC. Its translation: CASSTRDSQETQYF.

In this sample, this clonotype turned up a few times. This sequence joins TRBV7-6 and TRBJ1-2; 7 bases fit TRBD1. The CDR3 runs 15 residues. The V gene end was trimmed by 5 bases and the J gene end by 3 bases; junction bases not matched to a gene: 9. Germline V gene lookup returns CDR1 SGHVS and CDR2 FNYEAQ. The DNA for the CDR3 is TGTGCCAGCAGCCCCGGACAGGCTACTGACTATGGCTACACCTTC. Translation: CASSPGQATDYGYTF.

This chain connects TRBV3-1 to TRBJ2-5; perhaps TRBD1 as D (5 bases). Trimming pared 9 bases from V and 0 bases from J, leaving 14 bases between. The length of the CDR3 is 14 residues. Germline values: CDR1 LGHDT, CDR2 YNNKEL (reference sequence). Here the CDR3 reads CASQIWTNQETQYF. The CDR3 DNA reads TGTGCCAGTCAAATCTGGACAAACCAAGAGACCCAGTACTTC.

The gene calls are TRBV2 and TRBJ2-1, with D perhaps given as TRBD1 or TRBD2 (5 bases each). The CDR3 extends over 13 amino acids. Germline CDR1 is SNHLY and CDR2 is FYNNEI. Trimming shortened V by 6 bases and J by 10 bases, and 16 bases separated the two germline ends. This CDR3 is CASRRPPGLEQFF. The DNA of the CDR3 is TGTGCCAGCAGACGACCGCCGGGGCTAGAGCAGTTCTTC.

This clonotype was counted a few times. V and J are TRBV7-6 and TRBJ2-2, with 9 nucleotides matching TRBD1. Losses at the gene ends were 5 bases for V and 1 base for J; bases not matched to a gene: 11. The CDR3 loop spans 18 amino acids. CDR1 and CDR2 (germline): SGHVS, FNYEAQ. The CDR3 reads CASSPPSGQGRNTGELFF. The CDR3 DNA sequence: TGTGCCAGCAGCCCACCCTCCGGACAGGGGAGGAACACCGGGGAGCTGTTTTTT.

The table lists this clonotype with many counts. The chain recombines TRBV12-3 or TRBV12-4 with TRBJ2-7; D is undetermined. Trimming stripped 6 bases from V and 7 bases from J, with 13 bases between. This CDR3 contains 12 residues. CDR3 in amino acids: CASSGTSWEQYF. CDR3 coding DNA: TGTGCCAGCAGCGGCACCTCGTGGGAGCAGTACTTC.

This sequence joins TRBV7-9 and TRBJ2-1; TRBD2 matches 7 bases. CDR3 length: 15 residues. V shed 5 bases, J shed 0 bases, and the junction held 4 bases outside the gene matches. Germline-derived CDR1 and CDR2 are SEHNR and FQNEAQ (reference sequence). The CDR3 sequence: CASSQAGTSYNEQFF. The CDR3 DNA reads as TGTGCCAGCAGCCAAGCGGGGACCTCCTACAATGAGCAGTTCTTC.

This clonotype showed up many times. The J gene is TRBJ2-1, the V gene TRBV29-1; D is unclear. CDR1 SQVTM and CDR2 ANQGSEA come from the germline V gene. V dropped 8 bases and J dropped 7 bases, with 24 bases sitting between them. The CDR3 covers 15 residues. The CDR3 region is CSPVGHLESWNEQFF. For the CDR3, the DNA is TGCAGCCCGGTAGGGCACCTAGAAAGCTGGAATGAGCAGTTCTTC.

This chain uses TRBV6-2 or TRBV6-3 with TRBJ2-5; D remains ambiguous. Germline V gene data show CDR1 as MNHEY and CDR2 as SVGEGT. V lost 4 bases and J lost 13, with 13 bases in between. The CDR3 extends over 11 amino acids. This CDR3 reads CASSLRPLWYF. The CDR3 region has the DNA TGTGCCAGCAGTTTAAGACCCCTGTGGTACTTC.

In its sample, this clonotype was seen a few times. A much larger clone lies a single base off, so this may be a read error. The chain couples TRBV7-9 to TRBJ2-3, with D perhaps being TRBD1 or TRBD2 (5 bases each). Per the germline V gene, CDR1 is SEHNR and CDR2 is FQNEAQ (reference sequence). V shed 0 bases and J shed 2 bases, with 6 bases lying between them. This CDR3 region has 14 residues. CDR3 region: CASSLAGDTDTQYF. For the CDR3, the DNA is TGTGCCAGCAGCTTAGCGGGGGACACAGATACGCAGTATTTT.

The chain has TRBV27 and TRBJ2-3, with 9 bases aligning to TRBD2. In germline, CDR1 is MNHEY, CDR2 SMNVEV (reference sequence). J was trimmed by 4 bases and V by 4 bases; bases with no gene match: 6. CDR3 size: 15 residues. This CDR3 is CASSSASGMADTQYF. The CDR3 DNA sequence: TGTGCCAGCAGTTCCGCTAGCGGGATGGCAGATACGCAGTATTTT.

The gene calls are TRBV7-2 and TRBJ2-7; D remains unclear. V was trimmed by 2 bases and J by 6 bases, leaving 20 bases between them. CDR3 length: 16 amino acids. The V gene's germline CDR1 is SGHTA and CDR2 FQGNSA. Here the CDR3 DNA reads TGTGCCAGCAGCTTAAGGAGTGGTGAGCGTCCAGGCGAGCAGTACTTC. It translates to CASSLRSGERPGEQYF.

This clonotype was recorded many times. The CDR3 loop is CSARDRQGVSYNEQFF. The CDR3 DNA is TGCAGTGCTAGAGATCGGCAGGGGGTCTCCTACAATGAGCAGTTCTTC. The chain links TRBV20-1 to TRBJ2-1, with TRBD1 matching over 7 bases. Germline CDR1 reads DFQATT; CDR2 reads SNEGSKA (reference sequence). This CDR3 spans 16 amino acids. With V trimmed by 0 bases and J by 0 bases, 5 bases remained unmatched.

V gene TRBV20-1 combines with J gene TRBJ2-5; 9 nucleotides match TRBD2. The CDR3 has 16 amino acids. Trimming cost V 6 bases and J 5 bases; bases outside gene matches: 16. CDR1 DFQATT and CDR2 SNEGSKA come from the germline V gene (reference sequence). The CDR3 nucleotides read TGCAGTGCAAGAACTCTGACTAGCGGCCCAAGGGAGACCCAGTACTTC. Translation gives CSARTLTSGPRETQYF.

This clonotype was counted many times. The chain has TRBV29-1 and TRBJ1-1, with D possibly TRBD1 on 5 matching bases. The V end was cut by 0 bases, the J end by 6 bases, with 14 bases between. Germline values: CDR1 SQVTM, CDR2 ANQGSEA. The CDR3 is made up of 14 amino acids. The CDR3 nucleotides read TGCAGCGTTGAAGATCGAGGCCAGGGCTCTGAAGCTTTCTTT. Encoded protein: CSVEDRGQGSEAFF.

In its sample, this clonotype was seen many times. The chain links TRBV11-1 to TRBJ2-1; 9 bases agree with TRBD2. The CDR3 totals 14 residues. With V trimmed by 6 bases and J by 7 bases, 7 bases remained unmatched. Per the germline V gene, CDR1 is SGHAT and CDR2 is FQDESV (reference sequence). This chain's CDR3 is CASSWPGLANEQFF. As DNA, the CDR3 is TGTGCCAGCAGTTGGCCCGGACTAGCGAATGAGCAGTTCTTC.

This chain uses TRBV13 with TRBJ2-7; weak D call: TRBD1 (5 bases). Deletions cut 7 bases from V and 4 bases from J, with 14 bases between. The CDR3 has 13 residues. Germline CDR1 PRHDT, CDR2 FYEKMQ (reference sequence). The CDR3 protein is CASTQGSAYEQYF. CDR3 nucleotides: TGTGCCAGCACTCAGGGATCGGCTTACGAGCAGTACTTC.

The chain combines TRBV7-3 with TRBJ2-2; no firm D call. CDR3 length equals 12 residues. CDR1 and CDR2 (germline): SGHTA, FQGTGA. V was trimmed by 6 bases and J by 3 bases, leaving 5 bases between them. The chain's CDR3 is CASRKDTGELFF. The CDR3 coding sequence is TGTGCCAGCAGGAAAGACACCGGGGAGCTGTTTTTT.